The TCR beta chain under discussion was sequenced for a study of blood T cell repertoires in COVID-19 (dated by TCRdb to the early 2020s). At the level of the whole study: Samples covering the acute and convalescent phases of COVID-19 were provided by collaborators in the United States, Italy and Spain. The dataset comprised deeply sampled blood TCRbeta repertoires from subjects exposed to, actively infected with, or recovered from COVID-19. The repertoires were released in a freely available public database intended as a resource for research on the immune response to SARS-CoV-2. Samples came from the ongoing ImmuneRACE study (first 160 participants) plus 1,254 subjects from 6 global collaborators. The prospective study material was composed of cDNA or gDNA derived from T cells, B-cell-depleted T cells, or PBMCs. Where HLA class I and class II types were available, the types were taken from metadata supplied by the sample provider, not from assay-based typing. Nearly every sample came with metadata listing a de-identified subject ID, COVID-19 status, age in years and sex. General study outcomes and caveats: The amount of clinical and demographic metadata varied by source and participant and was provided uncurated.

About this clone: This receptor's antigen is unknown. There are no base qualities to consult, and no much larger clone falls within one base.

Whole blood was collected in K2EDTA tubes by collaborating institutions according to the institutions' own protocols. For TCRbeta analysis, collaborators shipped samples in one of three forms: frozen whole blood, isolated PBMCs, or DNA extracted from either of those sample types. The immunoSEQ Assay, a bias-controlled multiplex PCR, was used to amplify TCRbeta CDR3 regions from genomic DNA. Concerning the study's data processing: Within the assay, amplification of reference gene primers was used to estimate how many nucleated cells each sample contained. To quantify the absolute abundance of each unique TCRbeta CDR3 rearrangement, sequence reads were collapsed and filtered. For each sample, productive Simpson clonality was calculated as the square root of Simpson's diversity index over productive rearrangements. The immuneACCESS repertoire file appears here via TCRdb, limited to in-frame rearrangements. These files lack a portion of the clones; in checked studies, under half of the deficit traces to unresolved V genes, and the cause of the others is not known. D and trimming come from the DNA, and the V and J calls and clone size come from that table. For this sample there are some 72,000 clones; more than 75% appear just once. 4.5% to 6% of the sample lies in the top ten.

Material for sequencing was peripheral blood. The clonotype was recovered from a man aged 50 to 59 with active or convalescent COVID-19.

The base sequence is TGTGCCATCAGTGGCCTTATCCGGGACAGGGACTACGAGCAGTACTTC. Its protein reads: CAISGLIRDRDYEQYF. The V and J genes are TRBV10-3 and TRBJ2-7; the central 9 bases match TRBD1. Trimming leaves V shorter by 4 bases and J shorter by 3 bases, with the junction holding 10 bases beyond the gene matches. In the germline V gene, CDR1 corresponds to ENHRY and CDR2 to SYGVKD. Reading from cysteine to phenylalanine, the CDR3 counts 16 amino acids. CDR3 DNA is the only sequence kept; it has 48 bases, read in frame from the first base.